The clone carrying this T cell receptor beta chain was seen once. This entry comes from a study of cytomegalovirus exposure and HLA in healthy donors. The V gene lost 5 bases and the J gene lost 1 base, with 15 bases spanning the gap. The germline CDR1 and CDR2 sequences are SGHDT and YYEEEE. The CDR3 totals 15 residues. Primers for the PCR totalled 60 Vbeta and 13 Jbeta. Profiling relied on immunoSEQ multiplex PCR, and the TCRdb table lists in-frame clones only, not all of them. This sample yields roughly 150,000 clones, of which about four fifths are seen a single time; approximately 5.5% belongs to the top ten.

Sequencing was done on a sample of PBMCs. The clonotype comes from a man aged 30 to 45 in good health and CMV-seropositive. The gene calls are TRBV5-6 and TRBJ1-2; no clear D. CDR3 region: CASRYEGFLNYGYTF. The CDR3 DNA is TGTGCCAGCAGATACGAGGGATTCCTTAACTATGGCTACACCTTC. Using reference TRBV5-6 and TRBJ1-2 for the parts outside the CDR3, the full variable domain is DAGVTQSPTHLIKTRGQQVTLRCSPKSGHDTVSWYQQALGQGPQFIFQYYEEEERQRGNFPDRFSGHQFPNYSSELNVNALLLGDSALYLCASRYEGFLNYGYTFGSGTRLTVV.